This TCR beta chain was recorded in a study of cytomegalovirus exposure and HLA in healthy donors. Study overall: There were 88 million or so unique TCRs (from HLA-typed donors) in an early data release. Broader study findings: A link between a missense DCLRE1C variant and TCR beta V- and J-gene trimming emerged from a later analysis.

As regards this clone: The antigen is unknown.

Researchers ran the PCR with 60 Vbeta and 13 Jbeta primers. Profiling relied on immunoSEQ multiplex PCR, and the TCRdb table lists in-frame clones only, not all of them. The data hold 80,000 or so clones, with 67% observed a single time. Trimming removed 6 bases from V and 8 bases from J, with 13 bases in between. The CDR3 spans 11 residues. The germline CDR1 and CDR2 sequences are SQVTM and ANQGSEA. This sequence joins TRBV29-1 and TRBJ1-2; unclear D gene. The sequence was collected from a woman aged 50 to 60 in good health and CMV-seropositive. The sequenced sample consisted of PBMCs. CDR3 sequence (DNA): TGCAGCGTCTTTGAGGGAGGAGGCTACACCTTC. It encodes CSVFEGGGYTF.